These 7 T cell receptor beta chains share one sample of origin, sequenced in a study of immune heterogeneity within non-small cell lung tumors. Multiplex PCR (32 V and 13 J primers) was used to amplify the TCR beta CDR3. One entry per CDR3 protein, called by TCRdb with MiXCR from the multiplex PCR reads. The sample comprises around 6,700 distinct CDR3 sequences, around a fifth of which are singletons, and less than 10% rests with the top ten. Per sample, roughly 600 ng of bulk tumor genomic DNA was the template used. During surgery, several far-apart biopsies were obtained from every primary tumor. With untreated, newly diagnosed non-small cell lung cancer, the patients went on to undergo curative surgery. The sequenced material came from lung tumor tissue. The receptors originated from a man between 65 and 85 years old with non-small cell lung cancer.

In its sample, this clonotype was seen many times. The V call is TRBV3-1, the J call TRBJ1-2; a possible D gene is TRBD1 (6 bases). Germline loops: CDR1 LGHDT, CDR2 YNNKEL (reference sequence). Trimming took off 3 bases at V and 8 bases at J, with 13 bases between the two ends. The length of the CDR3 is 13 residues. CDR3 nucleotides: TGTGCCAGCAGCCAGGGTGGTCAGGGGGGCTACACCTTC. Protein product: CASSQGGQGGYTF.

In its sample, this clonotype is medium-sized. The J gene is TRBJ1-6, the V gene TRBV19; 8 positions agree with TRBD1. The junction had 2 bases not matched to a gene; V was cut back by 3 bases and J by 1 base. The CDR3 extends over 16 amino acids. Germline assignment: CDR1 LNHDA and CDR2 SQIVND (reference sequence). The DNA of the CDR3 is TGTGCCAGTAGTATCGGGACAGGATCCTATAATTCACCCCTCCACTTT. It codes for CASSIGTGSYNSPLHF.

This clonotype was counted only a few times. This sequence joins TRBV18 and TRBJ2-1, with D possibly being TRBD1 or TRBD2 (5 bases each). Germline values: CDR1 KGHSH, CDR2 LQKENI. V lost 5 bases and J 8 bases, leaving 10 bases between the germline ends. The CDR3 totals 12 residues. CDR3 nucleotides: TGTGCCAGCTCAAGTGAGGGGTATGAGCAGTTCTTC. Translation gives CASSSEGYEQFF. The whole variable domain, remainder taken from reference TRBV18 and TRBJ2-1, is NAGVMQNPRHLVRRRGQEARLRCSPMKGHSHVYWYRQLPEEGLKFMVYLQKENIIDESGMPKERFSAEFPKEGPSILRIQQVVRGDSAAYFCASSSEGYEQFFGPGTRLTVL.

For this clonotype: In this CDR3 the conserved last residue, phenylalanine or tryptophan, is missing, so a read error is likely. Because the CDR3's place on the DNA is in doubt, the DNA is left out and the CDR3 is given as listed by TCRdb. The V gene is TRBV27, the J gene TRBJ2-3; TRBD1 is the table's D call and was not checked against the DNA. The CDR3 region is 17 residues in length, termini included. Looked up from germline, CDR1 is MNHEY and CDR2 is SMNVEV (reference sequence). This CDR3 is CASSLSDRGRLEQYFGP.

A remark on this clonotype: A much larger clone differs by one base, so this may be a read error. The chain couples TRBV7-3 to TRBJ2-1, with a possible D match to TRBD1 (5 bases). The length of the CDR3 is 14 residues. The germline V gene has CDR1 SGHTA and CDR2 FQGTGA. Here the CDR3 DNA reads TGTGCCAGCAGCTTATTCCAGGGTATGGATGAGCACTTCTTC. Translated, it gives CASSLFQGMDEHFF.

This clonotype was recorded at least ten times. The chain combines TRBV3-1 with TRBJ2-1; D is tentatively TRBD1 or TRBD2 (6 bases each). V lost 6 bases to trimming and J lost 10 bases, with 10 bases between them. Germline V gives CDR1 LGHDT, CDR2 YNNKEL (reference sequence). This CDR3 contains 11 residues. The CDR3 here is CASRRGPEQFF. CDR3 nucleotides: TGTGCCAGCAGACGGGGGCCCGAGCAGTTCTTC.

A word on this clonotype: This may stem from a read error, because a much larger clone lies one nucleotide away. This chain uses TRBV7-9 with TRBJ2-1; D is unresolved. The germline V gene encodes CDR1 SEHNR and CDR2 FQNEAQ (reference sequence). The CDR3 is 13 residues long. CDR3: CASSLRLNNEEFF. DNA for the CDR3: TGTGCCAGCAGCTTACGTTTGAACAATGAGGAGTTCTTC.